This T cell receptor beta chain was recorded in a study of cytomegalovirus exposure and HLA in healthy donors. Vbeta (60) and Jbeta (13) primers were used in the PCR. Generated by immunoSEQ multiplex PCR, the TCRdb table keeps only in-frame clones and is missing some. Of approximately 84,000 clones in the sample, over 75% were seen once. V dropped 5 bases and J dropped 0; count of bases not matched to a gene: 3. The CDR3 extends over 15 amino acids. Germline V CDR1 and CDR2: SNHLY, FYNNEI. This chain connects TRBV2 to TRBJ2-3; 9 bases are a match to TRBD2. Sequencing was carried out using PBMCs. The receptor comes from a male donor in good health and CMV-seropositive. DNA for the CDR3: TGTGCCAGCAGTCCTGGACTAGCGAGCACAGATACGCAGTATTTT. Encoded protein: CASSPGLASTDTQYF.